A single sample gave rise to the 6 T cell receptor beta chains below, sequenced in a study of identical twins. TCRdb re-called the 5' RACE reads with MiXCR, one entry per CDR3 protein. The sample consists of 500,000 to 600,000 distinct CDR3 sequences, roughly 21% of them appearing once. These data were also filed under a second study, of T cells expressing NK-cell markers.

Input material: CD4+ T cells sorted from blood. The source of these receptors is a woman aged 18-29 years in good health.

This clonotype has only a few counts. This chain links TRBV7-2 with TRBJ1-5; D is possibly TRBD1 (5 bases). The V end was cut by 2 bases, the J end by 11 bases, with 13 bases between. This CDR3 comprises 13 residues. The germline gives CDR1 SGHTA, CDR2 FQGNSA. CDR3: CASSLHGGSAQHF. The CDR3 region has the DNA TGTGCCAGCAGCTTACACGGGGGATCAGCCCAGCATTTT.

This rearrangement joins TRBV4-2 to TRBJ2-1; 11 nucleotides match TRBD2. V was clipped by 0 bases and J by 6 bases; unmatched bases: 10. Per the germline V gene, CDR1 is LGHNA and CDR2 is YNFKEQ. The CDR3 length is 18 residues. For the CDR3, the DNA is TGTGCCAGCAGCCAAGATCTGGTAGCGGGAGGGTCCGGCAATGAGCAGTTCTTC. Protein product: CASSQDLVAGGSGNEQFF.

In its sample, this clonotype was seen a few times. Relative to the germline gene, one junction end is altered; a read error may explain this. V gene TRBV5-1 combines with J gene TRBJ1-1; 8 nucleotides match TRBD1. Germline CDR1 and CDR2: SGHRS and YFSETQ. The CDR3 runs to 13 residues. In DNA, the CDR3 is TGCGCCAGCAGCTTGGGGGATGGGCGACAGGGGATATTT. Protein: CASSLGDGRQGIF.

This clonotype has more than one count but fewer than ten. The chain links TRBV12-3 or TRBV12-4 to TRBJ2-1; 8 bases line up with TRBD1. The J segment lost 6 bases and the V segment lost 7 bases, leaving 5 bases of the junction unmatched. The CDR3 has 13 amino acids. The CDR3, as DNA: TGTGCCAGCACGGACAGGGTCTTCAATGAGCAGTTCTTC. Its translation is CASTDRVFNEQFF.

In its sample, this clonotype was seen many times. The CDR3 bases are TGCAGTGTTAGTAGGGGGGGGTTCCGGAATGAGCAGTTCTTC. It translates to CSVSRGGFRNEQFF. The chain has TRBV20-1 and TRBJ2-1, with D tentatively TRBD2 (7 bases). Germline values: CDR1 DFQATT, CDR2 SNEGSKA (reference sequence). Trimming stripped 7 bases from V and 7 bases from J, with 20 bases between. The CDR3 has 14 amino acids.

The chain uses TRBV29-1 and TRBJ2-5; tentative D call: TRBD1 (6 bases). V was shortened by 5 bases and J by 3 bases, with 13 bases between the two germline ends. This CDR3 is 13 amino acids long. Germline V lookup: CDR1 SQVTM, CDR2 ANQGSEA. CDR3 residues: CSVSNRDKETQYF. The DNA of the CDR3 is TGCAGCGTTTCCAACCGGGACAAAGAGACCCAGTACTTC.